This is a list of T cell receptor beta chains from one sample in a study of blood T cell repertoires in COVID-19. Libraries were prepared by immunoSEQ multiplex PCR; TCRdb keeps only in-frame clonotypes and omits some of them. This sample carries 200,000 to 250,000 clones, roughly 81% of them seen once, and the ten largest clones take roughly 7.6%. Input material: peripheral blood. The receptors shown here come from a woman between 50 and 59 years old with active or convalescent COVID-19. CDR3s include the opening cysteine and the closing phenylalanine or tryptophan. Fields, in order: clone size, CDR3 length, V gene, J gene, D gene, CDR3 DNA, CDR3 protein. D genes are given only for firm matches. A row's size may be missing; if present it is once, few, many or a size class.

>NA|14|TRBV11-2|TRBJ1-1|TRBD1
TGTGCCAGCAGCCCCAGGGGGCAGGTAGGAAAAGCTTTCTTT
CASSPRGQVGKAFF
>NA|13|TRBV28|TRBJ2-7|NA
TGTGCCAGCAGTTTACTGGCACACTACGAGCAGTACTTC
CASSLLAHYEQYF
>NA|12|TRBV6-5|TRBJ1-1|NA
TGTGCCAGCAGTTACGGGGGCAGTGAAGCTTTCTTT
CASSYGGSEAFF
>NA|15|TRBV3-1/TRBV3-2|TRBJ2-2|TRBD1
TGTGCCAGCAGCTCCGGACAGGGGTGGACCGGGGAGCTGTTTTTT
CASSSGQGWTGELFF
>few|17|TRBV7-9|TRBJ2-7|TRBD2
TGTGCCAGCAGCTTAGCGCGGGGTAGCGGGGAAATCTACGAGCAGTACTTC
CASSLARGSGEIYEQYF
>NA|15|TRBV6-5|TRBJ2-2|NA
TGTGCCAGCCTAGGGGGGAGGGGTTTTACCGGGGAGCTGTTTTTT
CASLGGRGFTGELFF
>NA|14|TRBV28|TRBJ1-2|NA
TGTGCCAGCAGTTTTATTCAGGGCGGCTATGGCTACACCTTC
CASSFIQGGYGYTF
>NA|15|TRBV10-2|TRBJ1-5|TRBD1
TGCGCCAGCAGCTTCTCCGGGACAGGGTCTTCGGCCCAGCATTTT
CASSFSGTGSSAQHF
>NA|16|TRBV7-9|TRBJ1-3|NA
TGTGCCAGCAGCTTGTGGGGCACCTCAAGACTAAACACCATATATTTT
CASSLWGTSRLNTIYF
>NA|14|TRBV10-2|TRBJ2-7|TRBD2
TGCGCCAGCAGTGATTGGACTAGCTCCTACGAGCAGTACTTC
CASSDWTSSYEQYF
>few|14|TRBV7-9|TRBJ2-5|TRBD2
TGTGCCAGCAGCCCAGGTCGGGGGGAAGAGACCCAGTACTTC
CASSPGRGEETQYF
>NA|15|TRBV3-1/TRBV3-2|TRBJ2-2|NA
TGTGCCAGCAGTCTGGGGCGCGGAAGCACCGGGGAGCTGTTTTTT
CASSLGRGSTGELFF
>NA|12|TRBV19|TRBJ1-2|NA
TGTGCCACACAACGCGGCCTGGTTGGCTACACCTTC
CATQRGLVGYTF
>NA|14|TRBV19|TRBJ2-1|TRBD2
TGTGCCAGTAGTGGACTAGCGGAGTACAATGAGCAGTTCTTC
CASSGLAEYNEQFF